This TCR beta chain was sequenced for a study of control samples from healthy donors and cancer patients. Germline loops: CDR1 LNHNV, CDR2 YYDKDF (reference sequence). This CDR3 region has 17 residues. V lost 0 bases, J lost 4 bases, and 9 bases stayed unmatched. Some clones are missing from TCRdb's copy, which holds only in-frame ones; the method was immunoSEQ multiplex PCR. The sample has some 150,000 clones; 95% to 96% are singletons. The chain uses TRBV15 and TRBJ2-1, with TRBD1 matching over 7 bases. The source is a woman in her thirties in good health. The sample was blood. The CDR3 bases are TGTGCCACCAGCAGAGATTACGGGACAGAAGATTACAATGAGCAGTTCTTC. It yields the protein CATSRDYGTEDYNEQFF.